This T cell receptor (beta chain) originates from a study of cytomegalovirus exposure and HLA in healthy donors (dated by TCRdb to the late 2010s). Concerning the study at large: According to an earlier analysis of a few hundred of the donors, about 179 million T cells yielded 90 million to 140 million unique TCR beta sequences and more than 250 Gb of sequence data. A handful of DR-DQ haplotypes were handled as single units for association and clustering because linkage in the cohort was strong. The aim of the study was to test whether cataloging public T cell receptors could identify signatures of past pathogen exposure. An early release that covered around 590 HLA-typed donors contained 300 to 350 gigabases of sequencing data and 85 million to 100 million unique TCR sequences. Rather than using new phenotypic data, the later analysis identified candidate immune exposures from TCR beta sequences and from how often those sequences occurred across donors. An earlier analysis of some 600 of the donors applied high-throughput TCR beta sequencing to assess whether each TCR beta V gene segment acted as functional or pseudogenic. On average, over 200,000 unique TCR beta nucleotide sequences were sequenced per donor among 350 to 400 genotyped donors of the cohort, with roughly 20% of those sequences being non-productive. Of the roughly 390 genotyped donors, roughly 80% fell in the genetic ancestry cluster associated with self-reported Caucasian donors. Genome-wide SNP genotypes for about 60% of the roughly 700 donors were used in a later genetic analysis, which treated that subset as a discovery cohort. The study combined high-throughput TCR immunosequencing, statistical association of individual TCRs with disease status, and machine learning to predict cytomegalovirus infection status. Class I and class II HLA loci were covered by the typing at four-digit resolution. Every discovery cohort repertoire had been produced on one sequencing platform. A separate validation cohort of 100 to 150 different subjects was used in addition to the 666-subject first cohort. To study patterns of TCR occurrence, a later analysis re-analyzed previously published TCR beta repertoires from 550 to 800 donors and added high-resolution HLA genotyping. Donor age, sex, ethnicity and CMV serostatus were compiled alongside the repertoire data. The number of donors typed differed by locus, with roughly 620-630 for A, B, C, DRB1 and DQB1, around 520 for DQA1, over 600 for DPA1, and 450 to 480 for DPB1. Using immunosequencing, the study profiled T cell repertoires from 640 or so subjects and related those repertoires to cytomegalovirus serostatus.

The CDR3 runs 14 residues from the cysteine to the phenylalanine. Left in the record is the CDR3 DNA by itself, 42 bases read in frame from the first base. In the germline V gene (reference sequence), CDR1 corresponds to GTSNPN and CDR2 to SVGIG. Unmatched junction bases come to 2, with V trimmed by 1 base and J by 6 bases. The cohort consisted of approximately 690 healthy bone marrow donors. At the time of sampling, every cohort member was nominally healthy, though immune exposures that went unrecorded were likely present. The donor was CMV seronegative and was included in the group of 352 seronegative cohort members. Every donor gave a peripheral blood sample, and the peripheral blood mononuclear cells from that sample were used for TCR beta sequencing. The Qiagen DNeasy Blood Extraction Kit was used to extract genomic DNA from the blood cell samples. Details on this clone: No cognate antigen has been identified for it. No much larger clonotype is one base removed from it; base qualities were not supplied.

Receptors were amplified or captured by the immunoSEQ multiplex PCR assay. The multiplex PCR relied on a mix of 60 forward primers for TCR Vbeta segments and 13 reverse primers for TCR Jbeta segments. The CDR3 region of rearranged TCR beta genes was amplified from genomic DNA by a multiplex PCR assay. The Illumina HiSeq System was used to sequence the amplified TCR beta libraries as 87-base-pair reads. The authors' pipeline ran thus. A later analysis counted about 80 million unique TCR beta chains across the 666 repertoires, and 10 million to 11 million of these chains were shared by at least two donors. Raw reads were error-corrected and collapsed into unique sequences with a nearest-neighbor algorithm that merged closely related sequences to remove PCR and sequencing errors. Alignment of CDR3 sequences to IMGT reference sequences was used to assign V, D and J gene segments. For a sequence to be retained, a match of at least six nucleotides to both a V gene segment and a J gene segment was required. A rearrangement was called productive if the CDR3 had no stop codons and remained in frame with V and J, and every other rearrangement was called non-productive. Following IMGT convention, CDR3 was defined as the stretch from the second conserved V-encoded cysteine to the conserved J-encoded phenylalanine. Sequences without an unambiguous match to a single V gene segment were excluded from the earlier analysis of over 500 of the donors. In an earlier analysis of 500 to 750 of the donors, V segments were called functional above 56.7% productive rearrangements and were called segregating when the between-donor standard deviation exceeded 5%. A statistical classification framework was developed to diagnose cytomegalovirus status using the catalog of TCR beta chain sequences. In a later analysis, V and J genes were assigned by comparing TCR nucleotide sequences against IMGT/GENE-DB human TR gene sequences. Using the TCRdist pipeline, a later analysis assigned CDR3 sequences along with most-parsimonious VDJ recombination scenarios. In a later analysis, each TCR beta chain was defined by its CDR3 amino acid sequence together with its V-gene family, and reads lacking a unique V-gene family were excluded. In a later analysis, approximately 590 highly shared, low-generation-probability nucleotide sequences were removed to address suspected cross-contamination and a sequencing artifact. A later analysis calculated a clonal expansion index for each public chain from normalized within-repertoire ranks of inferred template counts. A later analysis computed generation probabilities with a VDJ recombination model fitted to out-of-frame rearrangements, and checked the results against IGoR. A later analysis scored TCR-TCR, TCR-HLA and TCR-CMV co-occurrence with hypergeometric tests, applying a repertoire-size bias correction to TCR pairs. A later analysis estimated false discovery rates by permuting HLA or CMV assignments 20 times. A later analysis grouped co-occurring TCRs with DBSCAN, adding TCRdist sequence similarity when clustering within HLA-allele-positive subsets. For co-occurrence clustering, repertoires with fewer than 30,000 or more than 120,000 public chains were excluded, along with five or six repertoires with anomalous nucleotide sharing. Not all clones reach the TCRdb copy of this immuneACCESS table, which keeps in-frame sequences only. Checked studies attribute under half of the gap to unresolved V genes and leave the rest unexplained. Clonal size and the V and J genes are those of that table, whereas D and trimming came from the DNA. The sample table records about 160,000 clones; around 74% of these occur just once. Approximately 1.4% of the sample is held by the ten biggest clonotypes.

Here is what the overall study found, with its caveats: In a later analysis, HLA-associated TCR beta chains were found to be more clonally expanded and to have lower generation probabilities than equally common non-associated chains. In a later analysis, several top co-occurrence clusters were reported to appear linked to parvovirus B19, influenza, CMV and Epstein-Barr virus. According to the authors, the approach could potentially be generalized to other disease states and immunological phenotypes. Across donors, most TCR sequences were observed very rarely, whereas some public TCRs were present in many individuals. V-gene and J-gene trimming of TCR beta chains was associated with a missense DCLRE1C variant in a later genetic analysis, and the association was replicated in an independent cohort. A few of the identified cytomegalovirus-associated TCR beta chains were confirmed in vitro to be specific for cytomegalovirus antigens. Cytomegalovirus status was reported to be diagnosed by the classifier with high specificity and sensitivity in both the original and validation cohorts. A further reported finding was that TCR beta sequences accurately predicted the HLA-A and HLA-B alleles for most subjects in the first cohort. At a false discovery rate of 0.05, a later analysis linked around 15,000 TCR beta sequences to specific HLA alleles. For the cohort, immune exposure information was limited to CMV serostatus. The sequencing pipeline was judged likely to have produced a cluster of highly shared sequence variants as a technical artifact. Because HLA typing was missing for some donors at each locus, association tests included only the typed subset. A later analysis found that most CMV-associated TCR beta chains appeared HLA-restricted, with HLA associations seemingly driven largely by CMV exposure. Strong co-occurrence of HLA alleles, especially DR and DQ, made assigning TCR associations to individual alleles difficult. Broadly in line with IMGT annotations, most TCR beta V segments showed up in productive rearrangements about 87% or about 30% of the time in an earlier analysis of approximately 640 of the donors. Linkage disequilibrium might explain the correlated functional status among segregating V segments, but an unknown experimental factor could not be ruled out. Compared with the approximately 720-donor mean, donors in an Asian-associated ancestry cluster had fewer N-insertions in productive TCRs, according to a later genetic analysis. The study gave a list of more than 150 TCR beta chains associated with cytomegalovirus. In this cohort, only TCR beta chains were sequenced, and detectable features were limited by the absence of alpha or paired-chain data. Sequencing depth was assumed to be roughly uniform across donors in the presence/absence analyses, though that assumption may not hold. According to a later analysis, TCR association rates differed among HLA loci, with DRB1 alleles showing the most associated TCRs and HLA-C alleles showing the fewest. Some IMGT-functional V segments, including TRBV6-2 and TRBV6-3, could not be distinguished by the 87-base-pair reads and were therefore excluded. The earlier analysis of 587 of the donors excluded some 15 rarely observed V segments, including chromosome 9 orphons, because counts were too low.

Recombination linked TRBV30 to TRBJ2-1; 11 nucleotides in the junction match TRBD1. This sequence was found in a woman aged 30 to 39 in good health and CMV-seronegative. Material for sequencing was PBMCs. The nucleotides read TGTGCCTGGAGTGCGGGACAGGGGGGCAATGAGCAGTTCTTC. Translated, this gives CAWSAGQGGNEQFF.